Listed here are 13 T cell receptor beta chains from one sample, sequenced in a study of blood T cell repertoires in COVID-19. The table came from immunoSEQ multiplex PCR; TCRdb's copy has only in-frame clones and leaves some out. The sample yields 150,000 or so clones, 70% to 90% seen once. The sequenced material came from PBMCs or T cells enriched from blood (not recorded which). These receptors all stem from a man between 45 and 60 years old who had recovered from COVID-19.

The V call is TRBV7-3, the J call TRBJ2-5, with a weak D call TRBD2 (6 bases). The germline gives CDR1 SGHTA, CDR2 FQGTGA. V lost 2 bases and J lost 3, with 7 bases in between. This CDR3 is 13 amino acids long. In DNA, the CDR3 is TGTGCCAGCAGCTTACGCGGGGAAGAGACCCAGTACTTC. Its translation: CASSLRGEETQYF.

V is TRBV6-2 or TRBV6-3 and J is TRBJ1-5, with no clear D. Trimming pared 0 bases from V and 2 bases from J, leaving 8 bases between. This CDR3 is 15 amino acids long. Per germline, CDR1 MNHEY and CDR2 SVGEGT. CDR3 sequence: CASSYSLEGNQPQHF. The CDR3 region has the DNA TGTGCCAGCAGTTACTCGTTGGAGGGCAATCAGCCCCAGCATTTT.

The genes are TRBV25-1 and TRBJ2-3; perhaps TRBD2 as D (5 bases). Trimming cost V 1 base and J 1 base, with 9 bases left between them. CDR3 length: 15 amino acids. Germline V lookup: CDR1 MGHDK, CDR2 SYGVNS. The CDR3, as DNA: TGTGCCAGCAGTGAATTAGCGAGTGGCACAGATACGCAGTATTTT. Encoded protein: CASSELASGTDTQYF.

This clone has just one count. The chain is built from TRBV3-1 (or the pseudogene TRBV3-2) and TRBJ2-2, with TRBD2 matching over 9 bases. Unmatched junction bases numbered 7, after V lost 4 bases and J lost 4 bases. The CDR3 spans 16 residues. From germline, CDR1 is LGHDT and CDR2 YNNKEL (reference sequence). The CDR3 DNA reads TGTGCCAGCAGCCTCTGGAGCGGGAGGACCACCGGGGAGCTGTTTTTT. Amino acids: CASSLWSGRTTGELFF.

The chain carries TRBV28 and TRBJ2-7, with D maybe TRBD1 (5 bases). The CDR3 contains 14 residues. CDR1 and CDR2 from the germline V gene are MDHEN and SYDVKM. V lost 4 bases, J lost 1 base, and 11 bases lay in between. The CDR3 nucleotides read TGTGCCAGCAGTTCCCCAGGGAAATCCTACGAGCAGTACTTC. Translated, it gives CASSSPGKSYEQYF. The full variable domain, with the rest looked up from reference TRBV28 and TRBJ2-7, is DVKVTQSSRYLVKRTGEKVFLECVQDMDHENMFWYRQDPGLGLRLIYFSYDVKMKEKGDIPEGYSVSREKKERFSLILESASTNQTSMYLCASSSPGKSYEQYFGPGTRLTVT.

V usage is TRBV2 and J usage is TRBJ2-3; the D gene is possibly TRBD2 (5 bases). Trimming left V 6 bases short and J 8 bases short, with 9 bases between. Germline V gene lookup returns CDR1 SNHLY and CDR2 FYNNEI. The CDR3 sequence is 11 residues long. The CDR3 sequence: CASRVEGTQYF. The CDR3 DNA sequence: TGTGCCAGCAGGGTCGAGGGTACGCAGTATTTT.

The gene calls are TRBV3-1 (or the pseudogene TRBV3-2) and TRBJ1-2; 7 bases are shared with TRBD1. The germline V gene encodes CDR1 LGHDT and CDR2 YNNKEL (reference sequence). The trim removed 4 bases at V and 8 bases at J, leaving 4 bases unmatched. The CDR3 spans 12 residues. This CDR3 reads CASSRTGGGYTF. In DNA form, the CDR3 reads TGTGCCAGCAGCCGGACAGGTGGGGGCTACACCTTC.

The CDR3 region has the DNA TGTGCCAGCAGCAAAGGACAGGGGAACGATCAGCCCCAGCATTTT. Translating gives CASSKGQGNDQPQHF. The V call is TRBV9, the J call TRBJ1-5; 9 bases match TRBD1. The V gene end was trimmed by 4 bases and the J gene end by 5 bases; junction bases not matched to a gene: 7. The length of the CDR3 is 15 residues. Germline lookup yields CDR1 SGDLS and CDR2 YYNGEE.

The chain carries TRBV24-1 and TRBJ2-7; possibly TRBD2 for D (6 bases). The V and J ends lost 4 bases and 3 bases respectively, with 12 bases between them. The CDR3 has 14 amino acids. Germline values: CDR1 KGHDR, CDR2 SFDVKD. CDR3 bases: TGTGCCACCAGTGAGGGGGGAAGAGGCTACGAGCAGTACTTC. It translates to CATSEGGRGYEQYF.

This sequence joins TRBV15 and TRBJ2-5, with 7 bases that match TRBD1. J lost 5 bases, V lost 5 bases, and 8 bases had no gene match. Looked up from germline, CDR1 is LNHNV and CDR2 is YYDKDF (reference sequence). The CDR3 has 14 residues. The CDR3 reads CATSADRASETQYF. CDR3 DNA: TGTGCCACCAGCGCCGACAGGGCTTCTGAGACCCAGTACTTC.

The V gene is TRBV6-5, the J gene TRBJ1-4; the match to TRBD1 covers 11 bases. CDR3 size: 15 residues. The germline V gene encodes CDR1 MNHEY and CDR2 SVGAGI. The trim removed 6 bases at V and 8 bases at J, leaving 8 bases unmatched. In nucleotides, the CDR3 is TGTGCCAGCAGCTCTACCGGGACAGGGGGGGAAAAACTGTTTTTT. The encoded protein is CASSSTGTGGEKLFF.

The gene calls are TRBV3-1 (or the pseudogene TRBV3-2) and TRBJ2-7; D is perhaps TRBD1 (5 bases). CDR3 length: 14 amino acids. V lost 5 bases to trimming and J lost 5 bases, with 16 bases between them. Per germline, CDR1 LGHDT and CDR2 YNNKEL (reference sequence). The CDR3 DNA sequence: TGTGCCAGCAGCTCAAGTATAGGGGCCCACGAGCAGTACTTC. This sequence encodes CASSSSIGAHEQYF.

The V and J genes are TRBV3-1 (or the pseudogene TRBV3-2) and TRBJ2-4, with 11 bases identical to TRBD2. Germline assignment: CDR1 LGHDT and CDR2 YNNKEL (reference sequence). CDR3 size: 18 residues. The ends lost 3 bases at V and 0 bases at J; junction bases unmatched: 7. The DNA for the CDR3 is TGTGCCAGCAGCCACGATCGACTAGCGGGGCTAGCCAAAAACATTCAGTACTTC. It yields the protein CASSHDRLAGLAKNIQYF.